Shown below are 26 T cell receptor beta chains from a single sample sequenced in a study of T cell responses to AZD1222 COVID-19 vaccine. The assay was immunoSEQ multiplex PCR, and TCRdb's table has in-frame clones only and misses some. The top ten hold approximately 7.5% of the sample, which has 120,000 or so clones, 90% seen once. The sample here was peripheral blood, taken on day 0 of AZD1222 vaccination. These TCRs come from an adult in good health.

The chain combines TRBV19 with TRBJ1-1; 8 nucleotides line up with TRBD1. Germline-derived CDR1 and CDR2 are LNHDA and SQIVND (reference sequence). The CDR3 length is 18 residues. The ends lost 4 bases at V and 1 base at J; junction bases unmatched: 14. In DNA form, the CDR3 reads TGTGCCAGTAGTACAGACCCCTACAGGGGGGCGAGGAACACTGAAGCTTTCTTT. Translating it yields CASSTDPYRGARNTEAFF.

The chain couples TRBV5-4 to TRBJ1-6; 10 bases fit TRBD1. After removal of 4 bases from V and 10 bases from J, the junction contained 8 bases not matched to a gene. The germline CDR1 and CDR2 sequences are SGHNT and YYREEE (reference sequence). This CDR3 contains 15 residues. The CDR3 loop reads CASSGRTGGKSPLHF. CDR3 coding DNA: TGTGCCAGCAGCGGACGGACAGGGGGAAAGTCACCCCTCCACTTT.

The chain employs TRBV30 and TRBJ2-2; D call uncertain. This CDR3 has 11 amino acids. Per the germline V gene, CDR1 is GTSNPN and CDR2 is SVGIG (reference sequence). V lost 2 bases to trimming and J lost 7 bases, with 5 bases between them. The CDR3 region is CAWSLRGELFF. CDR3 DNA sequence: TGTGCCTGGAGTCTCCGCGGGGAGCTGTTTTTT.

This sequence joins TRBV5-1 and TRBJ1-2; 7 positions match TRBD1. Germline V lookup: CDR1 SGHRS, CDR2 YFSETQ. Trimming cost V 3 bases and J 2 bases; bases outside gene matches: 1. The CDR3 is 13 residues long. The chain's CDR3 is CASSWDRNYGYTF. CDR3 sequence (DNA): TGCGCCAGCAGCTGGGACAGAAACTATGGCTACACCTTC.

This clone was seen only once. This chain connects TRBV9 to TRBJ2-1; 9 nucleotides align to TRBD2. Germline V gene lookup returns CDR1 SGDLS and CDR2 YYNGEE. CDR3 size: 15 residues. Trimming removed 3 bases from V and 3 bases from J; junction bases left unmatched: 4. The CDR3 DNA sequence: TGTGCCAGCAGCGAATCGACTAGCGGCTACAATGAGCAGTTCTTC. Amino acid sequence: CASSESTSGYNEQFF. Based on the CDR3 plus reference TRBV9 and TRBJ2-1, the full variable domain is DSGVTQTPKHLITATGQRVTLRCSPRSGDLSVYWYQQSLDQGLQFLIQYYNGEERAKGNILERFSAQQFPDLHSELNLSSLELGDSALYFCASSESTSGYNEQFFGPGTRLTVL.

This CDR3 reads CATSRSTEELNGYTF. Written as DNA, the CDR3 is TGTGCCACCAGCAGATCTACTGAGGAACTGAACGGCTACACCTTC. The rearrangement uses TRBV15 and TRBJ1-2; no reliable D call. The V end lost 2 bases, the J end lost 8 bases, and 18 bases lay between the germline ends. Germline CDR1 reads LNHNV; CDR2 reads YYDKDF (reference sequence). CDR3 size: 15 residues. Looking up the rest from reference TRBV15 and TRBJ1-2 gives the full variable domain: DAMVIQNPRYQVTQFGKPVTLSCSQTLNHNVMYWYQQKSSQAPKLLFHYYDKDFNNEADTPDNFQSRRPNTSFCFLDIRSPGLGDTAMYLCATSRSTEELNGYTFGSGTRLTVV.

The V and J genes are TRBV11-2 and TRBJ2-7; 9 nucleotides match TRBD2. The CDR3 runs to 16 residues. Germline CDR1 SGHAT, CDR2 FQNNGV. With V trimmed by 0 bases and J by 2 bases, 5 bases remained unmatched. CDR3 sequence (DNA): TGTGCCAGCAGCTTAGAGTTCTTAGCGGGAGCCTACGAGCAGTACTTC. Translation gives CASSLEFLAGAYEQYF. The full variable domain, rest sourced from reference TRBV11-2 and TRBJ2-7, is EAGVAQSPRYKIIEKRQSVAFWCNPISGHATLYWYQQILGQGPKLLIQFQNNGVVDDSQLPKDRFSAERLKGVDSTLKIQPAKLEDSAVYLCASSLEFLAGAYEQYFGPGTRLTVT.

This chain connects TRBV28 to TRBJ1-3, with 9 bases fitting TRBD1. V lost 7 bases, J lost 7 bases, and 8 bases stayed unmatched. Germline V gene sequence: CDR1 MDHEN, CDR2 SYDVKM. There are 14 residues in the CDR3. CDR3 bases: TGTGCCAGCACCCTGGGACAGGGCCGGAACACCATATATTTT. As protein: CASTLGQGRNTIYF.

This chain links TRBV7-2 with TRBJ2-1; possible D gene TRBD2, 5 bases. V lost 5 bases and J 10 bases, leaving 15 bases between the germline ends. CDR3 length equals 13 residues. Per the germline V gene, CDR1 is SGHTA and CDR2 is FQGNSA. For the CDR3, the DNA is TGTGCCAGCAGCCCCGGACTGCGCAGAGAGCAGTTCTTC. Translated: CASSPGLRREQFF.

The chain employs TRBV11-2 and TRBJ1-1; D ambiguous. Germline CDR1 is SGHAT and CDR2 is FQNNGV. The CDR3 is 13 residues long. With 5 bases removed from V and 4 bases from J, the gap between germline ends came to 11 bases. DNA of the CDR3: TGTGCCAGCAGCCTCTCCGGACCCACTGAAGCTTTCTTT. This codes for CASSLSGPTEAFF.

The J gene is TRBJ1-2, the V gene TRBV5-4; 10 nucleotides agree with TRBD1. CDR3 length: 15 amino acids. The J segment lost 4 bases and the V segment lost 5 bases, leaving 8 bases of the junction unmatched. Germline-derived CDR1 and CDR2 are SGHNT and YYREEE (reference sequence). In DNA, the CDR3 is TGTGCCAGCAGTAGATCGACAGGGGGCTTCTATGGCTACACCTTC. Its translation: CASSRSTGGFYGYTF.

The chain joins TRBV5-8 to TRBJ2-5; unclear D gene. In germline, CDR1 is SGHTS, CDR2 YDEGEE. The CDR3 runs to 15 residues. Trimming left V 0 bases short and J 2 bases short, with 11 bases between. The CDR3: CASSLGQTRQETQYF. The CDR3 DNA is TGTGCCAGCAGCTTGGGCCAGACCCGACAAGAGACCCAGTACTTC.

As concerns this clone: Compared with germline, one end of the junction differs, possibly owing to a read error. V and J are TRBV3-1 (or the pseudogene TRBV3-2) and TRBJ2-7; no firm D call. Looked up from germline, CDR1 is LGHDT and CDR2 is YNNKEL (reference sequence). This CDR3 spans 13 amino acids. The CDR3 is CASSQVGFGRPDF. CDR3 coding DNA: TGTGCCAGCAGCCAAGTGGGGTTTGGCAGGCCCGACTTC.

V is TRBV6-5 and J is TRBJ2-1, with D unresolved. CDR3 size: 12 residues. Trimming stripped 4 bases from V and 4 bases from J, with 5 bases between. From germline, CDR1 is MNHEY and CDR2 SVGAGI. CDR3 residues: CASSFLYNEQFF. The CDR3 DNA reads as TGTGCCAGCAGTTTCCTTTACAATGAGCAGTTCTTC.

This clone was observed once. The chain employs TRBV19 and TRBJ2-5, with no clear D. Trimming left V 2 bases short and J 3 bases short, with 10 bases between. CDR1 and CDR2 from the germline V gene are LNHDA and SQIVND (reference sequence). The CDR3 consists of 14 residues. The CDR3 spells CASSITATKETQYF. The CDR3 region has the DNA TGTGCCAGTAGTATAACGGCAACTAAAGAGACCCAGTACTTC.

V gene TRBV15 combines with J gene TRBJ1-5; D is uncertain. V was pared by 9 bases and J by 0 bases, with 12 bases between. There are 14 residues in the CDR3. The V gene's germline CDR1 is LNHNV and CDR2 YYDKDF (reference sequence). The CDR3 region is CATRGRNSNQPQHF. CDR3 DNA sequence: TGTGCCACTAGAGGACGGAATAGCAATCAGCCCCAGCATTTT.

The J gene is TRBJ1-3, the V gene TRBV7-9; D is unresolved. V gave up 1 base and J gave up 8 bases, with 9 bases separating them. Germline CDR1 and CDR2: SEHNR and FQNEAQ (reference sequence). The CDR3 runs 13 residues. The CDR3 reads CASSLGQEDTIYF. The DNA of the CDR3 is TGTGCCAGCAGCTTAGGGCAGGAGGACACCATATATTTT. The full variable domain, rest sourced from reference TRBV7-9 and TRBJ1-3, is DTGVSQNPRHKITKRGQNVTFRCDPISEHNRLYWYRQTLGQGPEFLTYFQNEAQLEKSRLLSDRFSAERPKGSFSTLEIQRTEQGDSAMYLCASSLGQEDTIYFGEGSWLTVV.

The V and J genes are TRBV28 and TRBJ1-3; tentative D call: TRBD1 (5 bases). CDR1 and CDR2 from the germline V gene are MDHEN and SYDVKM. With 4 bases removed from V and 7 bases from J, the gap between germline ends came to 14 bases. This CDR3 is built from 14 residues. The chain's CDR3 is CASSSGRGWNTIYF. The DNA for the CDR3 is TGTGCCAGCAGTTCCGGGAGGGGATGGAACACCATATATTTT.

The chain joins TRBV28 to TRBJ2-7; 7 bases map to TRBD2. V lost 4 bases and J lost 3; bases outside the gene matches: 9. The CDR3 is 15 amino acids. Germline lookup yields CDR1 MDHEN and CDR2 SYDVKM. The CDR3 DNA reads TGTGCCAGCAGTTCATGGGGGGGAGCGAGCTACGAGCAGTACTTC. Protein product: CASSSWGGASYEQYF.

The CDR3 spells CASSVSRDNLNQYF. The CDR3, as DNA: TGTGCCAGCAGCGTATCCCGGGACAACCTTAACCAGTACTTC. This chain joins TRBV9 and TRBJ2-5; TRBD1 is a possible D gene (6 bases). Per the germline V gene, CDR1 is SGDLS and CDR2 is YYNGEE. Trimming cost V 1 base and J 10 bases, with 17 bases left between them. CDR3 length: 14 residues.

The table lists this clone with a count of one. The rearrangement links TRBV7-2 to TRBJ2-7, with 7 bases lining up with TRBD1. The V gene end was trimmed by 5 bases and the J gene end by 2 bases; junction bases not matched to a gene: 12. Germline-derived CDR1 and CDR2 are SGHTA and FQGNSA. CDR3 length: 16 amino acids. The CDR3 spells CASSTTTGPAPYEQYF. Here the CDR3 DNA reads TGTGCCAGCAGCACCACGACAGGGCCCGCCCCCTACGAGCAGTACTTC.

This clone occurred once. The V and J genes are TRBV27 and TRBJ2-1; weak D call: TRBD2 (5 bases). The CDR3 is 13 residues long. Germline assignment: CDR1 MNHEY and CDR2 SMNVEV (reference sequence). The V end was cut by 4 bases, the J end by 9 bases, with 13 bases between. The CDR3 here is CASSSGRTVEQFF. As DNA, the CDR3 is TGTGCCAGCAGTTCGGGAAGGACTGTTGAGCAGTTCTTC.

This rearrangement joins TRBV10-3 to TRBJ2-7, with D possibly called TRBD1 or TRBD2 (5 bases each). V lost 6 bases to trimming and J lost 2 bases, with 17 bases between them. This CDR3 has 15 amino acids. Germline CDR1 and CDR2: ENHRY and SYGVKD. This CDR3 reads CAISDDRLRPYEQYF. For the CDR3, the DNA is TGTGCCATCAGCGATGACAGACTAAGGCCCTACGAGCAGTACTTC.

This clone appeared once. V and J are TRBV29-1 and TRBJ2-5, with 7 bases lining up with TRBD1. From germline, CDR1 is SQVTM and CDR2 ANQGSEA. V gave up 2 bases and J gave up 5 bases; unmatched junction bases: 5. The CDR3 length is 13 residues. The CDR3 spells CSVEKGARETQYF. The DNA for the CDR3 is TGCAGCGTTGAAAAGGGGGCCCGGGAGACCCAGTACTTC.

The chain employs TRBV5-6 and TRBJ2-5; 14 bases align to TRBD2. CDR3 size: 17 residues. Germline CDR1 SGHDT, CDR2 YYEEEE. Losses at the gene ends were 4 bases for V and 3 bases for J; bases not matched to a gene: 8. CDR3: CASSPRLAGGRKETQYF. Written as DNA, the CDR3 is TGTGCCAGCAGCCCCCGACTAGCGGGAGGGCGTAAAGAGACCCAGTACTTC.

This chain connects TRBV2 to TRBJ1-6, with 7 positions matching TRBD1. Unmatched junction bases numbered 8, after V lost 5 bases and J lost 7 bases. The CDR3 contains 15 residues. The germline V gene has CDR1 SNHLY and CDR2 FYNNEI. For the CDR3, the DNA is TGTGCCAGCAGTAGACAGACAGGGAGGAATTCACCCCTCCACTTT. This encodes CASSRQTGRNSPLHF.